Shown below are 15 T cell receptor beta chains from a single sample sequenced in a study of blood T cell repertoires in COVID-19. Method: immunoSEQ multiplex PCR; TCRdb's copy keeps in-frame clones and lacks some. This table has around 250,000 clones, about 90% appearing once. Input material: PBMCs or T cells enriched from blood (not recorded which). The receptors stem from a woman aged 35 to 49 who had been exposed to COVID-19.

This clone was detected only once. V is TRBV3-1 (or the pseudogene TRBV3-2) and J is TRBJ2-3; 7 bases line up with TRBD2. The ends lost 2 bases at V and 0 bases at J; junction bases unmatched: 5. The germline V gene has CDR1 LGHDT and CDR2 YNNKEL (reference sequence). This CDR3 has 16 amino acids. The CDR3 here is CASSQKTGGSTDTQYF. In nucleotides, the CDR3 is TGTGCCAGCAGCCAAAAAACGGGAGGAAGCACAGATACGCAGTATTTT.

The CDR3 here is CASSVGTGRGNTIYF. CDR3 DNA sequence: TGTGCCAGCAGCGTCGGGACAGGACGCGGAAACACCATATATTTT. This sequence joins TRBV9 and TRBJ1-3; 8 positions match TRBD1. Germline V gene sequence: CDR1 SGDLS, CDR2 YYNGEE. Unmatched junction bases numbered 5, after V lost 2 bases and J lost 4 bases. The CDR3 has 15 amino acids.

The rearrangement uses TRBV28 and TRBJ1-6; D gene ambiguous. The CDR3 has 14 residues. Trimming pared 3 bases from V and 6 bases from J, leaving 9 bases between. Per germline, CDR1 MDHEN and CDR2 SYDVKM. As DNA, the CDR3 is TGTGCCAGCAGTTTTGCGGTTAGTAATTCACCCCTCCACTTT. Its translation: CASSFAVSNSPLHF.

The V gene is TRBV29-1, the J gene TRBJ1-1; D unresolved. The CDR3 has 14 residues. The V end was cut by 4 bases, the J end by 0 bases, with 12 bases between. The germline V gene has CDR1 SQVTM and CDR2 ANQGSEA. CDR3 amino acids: CSVGLRSMNTEAFF. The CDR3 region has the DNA TGCAGCGTTGGCTTGCGGAGTATGAACACTGAAGCTTTCTTT.

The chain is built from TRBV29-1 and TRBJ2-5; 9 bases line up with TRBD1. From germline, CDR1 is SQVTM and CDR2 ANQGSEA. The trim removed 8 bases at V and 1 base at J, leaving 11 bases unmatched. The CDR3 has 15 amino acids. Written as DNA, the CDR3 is TGCAGCATTTCCGGGACAGGGAATTTCCAAGAGACCCAGTACTTC. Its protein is CSISGTGNFQETQYF.

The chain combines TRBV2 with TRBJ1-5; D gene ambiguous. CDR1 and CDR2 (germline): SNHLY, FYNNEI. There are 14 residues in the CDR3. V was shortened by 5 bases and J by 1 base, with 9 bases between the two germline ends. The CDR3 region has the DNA TGTGCCAGCAGTCACAGTTCCAGCAATCAGCCCCAGCATTTT. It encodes CASSHSSSNQPQHF.

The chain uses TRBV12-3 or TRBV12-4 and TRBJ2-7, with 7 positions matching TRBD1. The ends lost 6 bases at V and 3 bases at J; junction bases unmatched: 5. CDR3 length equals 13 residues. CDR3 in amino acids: CASSRDSIYEQYF. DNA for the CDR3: TGTGCCAGCAGCCGGGACAGTATCTACGAGCAGTACTTC.

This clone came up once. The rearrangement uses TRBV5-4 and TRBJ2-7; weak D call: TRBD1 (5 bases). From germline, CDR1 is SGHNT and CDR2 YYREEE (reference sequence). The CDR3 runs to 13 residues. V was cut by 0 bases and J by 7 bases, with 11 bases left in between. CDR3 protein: CASSLAQVREQYF. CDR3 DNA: TGTGCCAGCAGCTTGGCACAGGTAAGGGAGCAGTACTTC. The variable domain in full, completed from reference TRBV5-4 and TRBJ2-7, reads ETGVTQSPTHLIKTRGQQVTLRCSSQSGHNTVSWYQQALGQGPQFIFQYYREEENGRGNFPPRFSGLQFPNYSSELNVNALELDDSALYLCASSLAQVREQYFGPGTRLTVT.

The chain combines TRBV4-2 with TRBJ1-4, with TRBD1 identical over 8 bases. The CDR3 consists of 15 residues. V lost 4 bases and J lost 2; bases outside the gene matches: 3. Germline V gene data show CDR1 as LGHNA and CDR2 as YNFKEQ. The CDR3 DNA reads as TGTGCCAGCAGCCCCGACAGGGGCACTAATGAAAAACTGTTTTTT. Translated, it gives CASSPDRGTNEKLFF.

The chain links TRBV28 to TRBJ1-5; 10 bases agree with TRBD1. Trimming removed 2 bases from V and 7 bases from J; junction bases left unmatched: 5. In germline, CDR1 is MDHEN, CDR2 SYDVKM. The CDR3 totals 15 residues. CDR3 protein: CASSLRTGGKQPQHF. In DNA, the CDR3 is TGTGCCAGCAGTTTACGGACAGGGGGAAAACAGCCCCAGCATTTT.

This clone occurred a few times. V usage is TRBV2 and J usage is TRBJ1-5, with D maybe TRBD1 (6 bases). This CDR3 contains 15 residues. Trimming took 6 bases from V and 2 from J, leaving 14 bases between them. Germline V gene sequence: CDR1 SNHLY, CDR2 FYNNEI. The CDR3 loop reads CASRTGRARNQPQHF. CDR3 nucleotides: TGTGCCAGCAGGACAGGCAGGGCCCGCAATCAGCCCCAGCATTTT.

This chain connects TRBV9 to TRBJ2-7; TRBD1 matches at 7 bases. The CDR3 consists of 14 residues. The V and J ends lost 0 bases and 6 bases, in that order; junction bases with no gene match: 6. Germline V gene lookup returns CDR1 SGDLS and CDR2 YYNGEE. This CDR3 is CASSVEGAYGEQYF. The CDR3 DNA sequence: TGTGCCAGCAGCGTAGAGGGGGCATACGGCGAGCAGTACTTC.

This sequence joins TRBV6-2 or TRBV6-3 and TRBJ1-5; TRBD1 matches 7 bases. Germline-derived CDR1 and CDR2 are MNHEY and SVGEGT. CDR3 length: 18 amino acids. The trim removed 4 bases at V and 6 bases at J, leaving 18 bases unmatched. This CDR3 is CASSSSGQALVFGQPQHF. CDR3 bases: TGTGCCAGCAGTTCGAGCGGACAGGCTTTGGTATTCGGTCAGCCCCAGCATTTT.

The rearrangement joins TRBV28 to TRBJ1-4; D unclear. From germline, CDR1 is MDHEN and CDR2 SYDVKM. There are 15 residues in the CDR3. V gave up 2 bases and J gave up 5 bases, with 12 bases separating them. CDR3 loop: CASSLVPGVNEKLFF. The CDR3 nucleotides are TGTGCCAGCAGTTTAGTACCAGGCGTAAATGAAAAACTGTTTTTT.

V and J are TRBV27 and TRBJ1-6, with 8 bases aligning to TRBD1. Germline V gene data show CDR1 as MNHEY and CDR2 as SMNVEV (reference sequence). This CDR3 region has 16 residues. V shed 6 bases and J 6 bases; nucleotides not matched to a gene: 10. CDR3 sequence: CASRTTRTGINSPLHF. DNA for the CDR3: TGTGCCAGCAGGACAACCAGGACAGGGATTAATTCACCCCTCCACTTT.